Shown below are 23 T cell receptor beta chains from a single sample sequenced in a study of glioma-infiltrating T cells. Using RNA template, CDR3s of TCR alpha and beta were amplified with iRepertoire arm-PCR. TCRdb called the multiplex PCR reads again in MiXCR, with one record for every CDR3 protein. Among over 120,000 distinct CDR3 sequences listed, about 39% were seen once. Material: glioma tissue, nonneoplastic brain tissue, or PBMCs (not recorded which). These receptor sequences come from a human donor with low-grade glioma or glioblastoma, undergoing nonglioma brain surgery, or in good health (not recorded which).

The chain joins TRBV7-9 to TRBJ2-1; perhaps TRBD2 as D (5 bases). Germline assignment: CDR1 SEHNR and CDR2 FQNEAQ (reference sequence). The CDR3 extends over 16 amino acids. V was cut by 1 base and J by 0 bases, with 10 bases left in between. The CDR3 reads CASSLDGSSSYNEQFF. In DNA, the CDR3 is TGTGCCAGCAGCTTAGATGGGAGTAGCTCCTACAATGAGCAGTTCTTC.

J is TRBJ1-1 and V is TRBV2; D not certain. Germline-derived CDR1 and CDR2 are SNHLY and FYNNEI. The CDR3 has 13 amino acids. Deletions cut 9 bases from V and 6 bases from J, with 17 bases between. The CDR3 is CASEVNTHAEAFF. CDR3 nucleotides: TGTGCCAGTGAGGTCAACACTCACGCTGAAGCTTTCTTT.

This clonotype was seen at least ten times. The chain recombines TRBV6-1 with TRBJ2-7; 7 nucleotides align to TRBD1. Germline CDR1 and CDR2: MNHNS and SASEGT. This CDR3 has 15 amino acids. V trimming: 6 bases; J trimming: 2 bases; junction bases outside the gene matches: 10. The CDR3 reads CASRITGQSAYEQYF. The CDR3 bases are TGTGCCAGCAGAATTACGGGACAGAGTGCCTACGAGCAGTACTTC.

The chain has TRBV5-1 and TRBJ1-2; weak D call: TRBD1 (5 bases). Germline V CDR1 and CDR2: SGHRS, YFSETQ. The CDR3 has 13 residues. V gave up 6 bases and J gave up 2 bases, with 11 bases separating them. CDR3 residues: CASNRGENYGYTF. As DNA, the CDR3 is TGCGCCAGCAACCGGGGGGAGAACTATGGCTACACCTTC. The complete variable domain, with remaining parts taken from reference TRBV5-1 and TRBJ1-2, reads KAGVTQTPRYLIKTRGQQVTLSCSPISGHRSVSWYQQTPGQGLQFLFEYFSETQRNKGNFPGRFSGRQFSNSRSEMNVSTLELGDSALYLCASNRGENYGYTFGSGTRLTVV.

The J gene is TRBJ2-7, the V gene TRBV29-1; a weak D match, TRBD1 (5 bases). CDR1 and CDR2 (germline): SQVTM, ANQGSEA. The V end lost 4 bases, the J end lost 1 base, and 8 bases lay between the germline ends. This CDR3 spans 12 amino acids. The CDR3 DNA follows: TGCAGCGTTGTGGGGCAGTCCTACGAGCAGTACTTC. Amino acid sequence: CSVVGQSYEQYF.

On this clonotype: A much larger clone lies one base from this, so it may be a read error. CDR3 sequence: CARSPKGLGYYEQYF. CDR3 nucleotides: TGTGCCAGAAGCCCAAAGGGACTCGGTTACTACGAGCAGTACTTC. V is TRBV7-2 and J is TRBJ2-7; perhaps TRBD2 as D (6 bases). With 9 bases removed from V and 3 bases from J, the gap between germline ends came to 21 bases. CDR3 length: 15 amino acids. CDR1 and CDR2 from the germline V gene are SGHTA and FQGNSA.

This sequence joins TRBV15 and TRBJ2-1; 8 nucleotides line up with TRBD1. Per germline, CDR1 LNHNV and CDR2 YYDKDF (reference sequence). V shed 5 bases, J shed 6 bases, and the junction held 6 bases outside the gene matches. CDR3 length equals 14 residues. CDR3 DNA sequence: TGTGCCACCAGCCTGGACAGGGACTTCAATGAGCAGTTCTTC. Protein sequence: CATSLDRDFNEQFF. Supplemented by reference TRBV15 and TRBJ2-1, the full variable domain reads DAMVIQNPRYQVTQFGKPVTLSCSQTLNHNVMYWYQQKSSQAPKLLFHYYDKDFNNEADTPDNFQSRRPNTSFCFLDIRSPGLGDTAMYLCATSLDRDFNEQFFGPGTRLTVL.

This chain links TRBV27 with TRBJ1-1; no clear D gene. Germline CDR1 MNHEY, CDR2 SMNVEV (reference sequence). The CDR3 is 13 residues long. V was clipped by 5 bases and J by 7 bases, with 14 bases between them. This chain's CDR3 is CASSPRIMDEAFF. For the CDR3, the DNA is TGTGCCAGCAGTCCACGGATTATGGATGAAGCTTTCTTT.

Points on this clonotype: At one boundary the junction diverges from the germline segment, which might be a read error. The chain carries TRBV4-1 and TRBJ2-3; TRBD2 is a possible D gene (6 bases). CDR1 MGHRA and CDR2 YSYEKL come from the germline V gene. This CDR3 contains 15 residues. The DNA for the CDR3 is TGCGCTAGCAGCCAAGTGTTTAGCGGAACCCATACGCAGTATTTT. Translation gives CASSQVFSGTHTQYF.

With regard to this clonotype: Because it lacks the conserved phenylalanine or tryptophan at the end, this CDR3 is likely a read error. This chain links TRBV11-2 with TRBJ2-3, with TRBD2 matching over 7 bases. This CDR3 is 15 amino acids long. Trimming removed 5 bases from V and 6 bases from J; junction bases left unmatched: 11. From germline, CDR1 is SGHAT and CDR2 FQNNGV. Here the CDR3 DNA reads TGTGCCAGCAGCCAAACGGGGCTAGCGGTTGATACGCAGTATCTT. It translates to CASSQTGLAVDTQYL.

This clonotype has just a few counts. The chain uses TRBV28 and TRBJ1-1, with a weak D call TRBD1 (5 bases). Germline V lookup: CDR1 MDHEN, CDR2 SYDVKM. Trimming took off 4 bases at V and 1 base at J, with 16 bases between the two ends. The CDR3 runs 16 residues. CDR3 sequence: CASSSGGSRSNTEAFF. The CDR3 DNA reads TGTGCCAGCAGTTCGGGGGGTTCCAGATCGAACACTGAAGCTTTCTTT.

The J gene is TRBJ2-3, the V gene TRBV29-1; D is uncertain. The CDR3 totals 12 residues. Trimming cost V 0 bases and J 10 bases, with 11 bases left between them. Per the germline V gene, CDR1 is SQVTM and CDR2 is ANQGSEA. The CDR3 sequence: CSVEDNSMPQYF. DNA for the CDR3: TGCAGCGTTGAAGATAACAGTATGCCGCAGTATTTT.

The rearrangement links TRBV4-2 to TRBJ1-5, with D perhaps matching TRBD1 (5 bases). V was pared by 0 bases and J by 8 bases, with 14 bases between. The CDR3 has 15 residues. CDR1 is LGHNA and CDR2 is YNFKEQ in the germline V gene. The CDR3 sequence: CASSQDWQGGKPQHF. CDR3 DNA: TGTGCCAGCAGCCAAGATTGGCAGGGAGGAAAGCCCCAGCATTTT.

At least ten counts were recorded for this clonotype. This chain uses TRBV20-1 with TRBJ2-3, with a possible D match to TRBD2 (6 bases). Trimming removed 6 bases at V and 4 bases at J, with 17 bases between. The CDR3 runs to 14 residues. Germline V lookup: CDR1 DFQATT, CDR2 SNEGSKA (reference sequence). CDR3 nucleotide sequence: TGCAGTGCCCCTCAGGACGGGAGAGCAGATACGCAGTATTTT. It yields the protein CSAPQDGRADTQYF.

This clonotype has only one observation. J is TRBJ1-1 and V is TRBV5-1; D gene ambiguous. The ends were cut back, 1 base at V and 0 bases at J, with 7 bases in the middle. In germline, CDR1 is SGHRS, CDR2 YFSETQ. The CDR3 runs 14 residues. Here the CDR3 reads CASSLNTLNTEAFF. CDR3 sequence (DNA): TGCGCCAGCAGCTTGAACACTCTGAACACTGAAGCTTTCTTT. Full variable domain (outside the CDR3, taken from reference TRBV5-1 and TRBJ1-1): KAGVTQTPRYLIKTRGQQVTLSCSPISGHRSVSWYQQTPGQGLQFLFEYFSETQRNKGNFPGRFSGRQFSNSRSEMNVSTLELGDSALYLCASSLNTLNTEAFFGQGTRLTVV.

This clonotype was detected only a few times. The rearrangement uses TRBV2 and TRBJ2-3, with D uncertain. This CDR3 is built from 12 residues. Germline loops: CDR1 SNHLY, CDR2 FYNNEI. Deletions cut 3 bases from V and 6 bases from J, with 7 bases between. In nucleotides, the CDR3 is TGTGCCAGCAGTGATGAGGATGATACGCAGTATTTT. This gives the protein CASSDEDDTQYF.

In its sample, this clonotype was seen many times. The V call is TRBV15, the J call TRBJ1-1; D is unclear. The CDR3 is 13 amino acids. Germline CDR1 and CDR2: LNHNV and YYDKDF (reference sequence). V was cut by 5 bases and J by 0 bases, with 7 bases left in between. Written as DNA, the CDR3 is TGTGCCACCAGCGTCTTTATGAACACTGAAGCTTTCTTT. Translating it yields CATSVFMNTEAFF. The variable domain in full, with the rest retrieved from reference TRBV15 and TRBJ1-1, is DAMVIQNPRYQVTQFGKPVTLSCSQTLNHNVMYWYQQKSSQAPKLLFHYYDKDFNNEADTPDNFQSRRPNTSFCFLDIRSPGLGDTAMYLCATSVFMNTEAFFGQGTRLTVV.

V and J are TRBV20-1 and TRBJ2-7; the D gene is possibly TRBD2 (5 bases). Between the trimmed V and J ends, which lost 2 bases and 4 bases, there was a span of 12 bases. Per the germline V gene, CDR1 is DFQATT and CDR2 is SNEGSKA (reference sequence). This CDR3 spans 13 amino acids. CDR3 region: CSARLLAGYEQYF. The CDR3 coding sequence is TGCAGTGCTAGACTCCTAGCCGGTTACGAGCAGTACTTC.

The table lists this clonotype with a count of one. J is TRBJ2-3 and V is TRBV29-1; 8 bases are a match to TRBD2. Trimming removed 5 bases from V and 3 bases from J; junction bases left unmatched: 7. The CDR3 covers 14 residues. Looked up from germline, CDR1 is SQVTM and CDR2 is ANQGSEA. The CDR3 loop reads CSVSSGSATDTQYF. The CDR3 DNA reads TGCAGCGTTTCCAGCGGGAGCGCGACAGATACGCAGTATTTT.

This sequence joins TRBV6-2 or TRBV6-3 and TRBJ1-2; D gene uncertain. The germline V gene encodes CDR1 MNHEY and CDR2 SVGEGT. The CDR3 has 14 residues. The V gene lost 2 bases and the J gene lost 4 bases, with 11 bases spanning the gap. CDR3 DNA sequence: TGTGCCAGCAGTTACGCCATGGGGTCCTATGGCTACACCTTC. Translation: CASSYAMGSYGYTF.

Comments on this clonotype: Since a much larger clone is just one base distant, this may be a read error. The rearrangement joins TRBV6-1 to TRBJ2-3; 9 bases are shared with TRBD2. The CDR3 loop spans 16 amino acids. CDR1 and CDR2 (germline): MNHNS, SASEGT. CDR3 sequence reads: CAGSARIAGAQDTQYF. The CDR3 DNA reads as TGTGCCGGCAGTGCTAGAATAGCGGGAGCACAAGATACGCAGTATTTT.

The chain links TRBV7-8 to TRBJ1-1; D may be TRBD1 (5 bases). Between the trimmed V and J ends, which lost 4 bases and 4 bases, there was a span of 13 bases. Per the germline V gene, CDR1 is SGHVS and CDR2 is FQNEAQ. CDR3 size: 14 residues. CDR3 sequence (DNA): TGTGCCAGCAGCTCAGACAGCGTTGGCACTGAAGCTTTCTTT. Translated: CASSSDSVGTEAFF.

This chain uses TRBV4-3 with TRBJ1-4; 8 bases match TRBD1. Trimming took 4 bases from V and 6 from J; bases not matched to a gene: 4. Germline CDR1 and CDR2: LGHNA and YSLEER. The CDR3 is 14 residues long. The CDR3 region has the DNA TGCGCCAGCAGCCGGGGACAGGTAGATGAAAAACTGTTTTTT. It specifies CASSRGQVDEKLFF.